The 2 T cell receptor beta chains below were found in one sample sequenced in a study of blood T cell repertoires in COVID-19. The method was immunoSEQ multiplex PCR; TCRdb's version includes in-frame clones alone and lacks a portion of them. The table lists roughly 120,000 clones, 84% of them singletons. The sequencing sample was made of peripheral blood. The receptors stem from an elderly woman with active or convalescent COVID-19.

This chain uses TRBV24-1 with TRBJ1-1; 8 bases fit TRBD1. This CDR3 is 17 amino acids long. The germline gives CDR1 KGHDR, CDR2 SFDVKD. V dropped 4 bases and J dropped 2; count of bases not matched to a gene: 11. The CDR3 sequence is CATSDPPGRGRNTEAFF. The CDR3 nucleotides read TGTGCCACCAGTGACCCTCCGGGCAGGGGGCGCAACACTGAAGCTTTCTTT.

The V call is TRBV6-6, the J call TRBJ1-2; 11 bases are shared with TRBD1. The germline CDR1 and CDR2 sequences are MNHNY and SVGAGI (reference sequence). There are 13 residues in the CDR3. V lost 5 bases to trimming and J lost 8 bases; unmatched junction nucleotides: 4. CDR3 sequence reads: CASSRDRGFGYTF. The CDR3 nucleotides are TGTGCCAGCAGTAGGGACAGGGGGTTCGGCTACACCTTC.